What follows are 22 T cell receptor beta chains derived from one specimen sequenced in a study of PD-L1 blockade in urothelial cancer. The sample's time point: pretreatment peripheral blood. Only in-frame clones appear in the TCRdb table, and some are missing; sequencing was by immunoSEQ multiplex PCR. The repertoire has over 35,000 clones, roughly 90% of them found once; the top ten carry about 11%. This specimen consisted of PBMCs, obtained around atezolizumab (anti-PD-L1) treatment. These TCRs come from a woman aged 60-75 years with urothelial cancer.

As DNA, the CDR3 is TGTGCCAGCAGCGTAGACGCGGGGCTGGAGACCCAGTACTTC. This codes for CASSVDAGLETQYF. The chain uses TRBV9 and TRBJ2-5; maybe TRBD2 (6 bases). CDR3 size: 14 residues. Trimming stripped 0 bases from V and 5 bases from J, with 11 bases between. Germline V gene data show CDR1 as SGDLS and CDR2 as YYNGEE.

Turning to this clone: An end of the junction differs from the germline gene, which may be a read error. This same CDR3 is encoded by further DNA sequences in the sample. The rearrangement links TRBV6-1 to TRBJ2-3, with unresolved D. This CDR3 has 16 amino acids. Germline V gives CDR1 MNHNS, CDR2 SASEGT. CDR3 loop: CASSEAIAATTDTQYF. CDR3 bases: TGTGCTAGCAGTGAAGCGATCGCGGCGACCACAGATACGCAGTATTTT.

The chain employs TRBV5-1 and TRBJ2-1, with 9 bases fitting TRBD1. The V and J ends lost 0 bases and 4 bases, in that order; junction bases with no gene match: 8. Germline values: CDR1 SGHRS, CDR2 YFSETQ. The CDR3 contains 17 residues. Written as DNA, the CDR3 is TGCGCCAGCAGCTTGGCCAAGACAGGGGGTAATTACAATGAGCAGTTCTTC. This sequence encodes CASSLAKTGGNYNEQFF.

The chain has TRBV6-5 and TRBJ2-7; 12 bases align to TRBD1. Germline V gene lookup returns CDR1 MNHEY and CDR2 SVGAGI. Trimming at V came to 3 bases and at J to 5 bases, leaving 8 bases not matched to a gene. The length of the CDR3 is 16 residues. The CDR3 sequence is CASSYSSGQGAHEQYF. In DNA, the CDR3 is TGTGCCAGCAGTTATTCCTCGGGACAGGGGGCTCACGAGCAGTACTTC.

V is TRBV7-9 and J is TRBJ2-7, with 8 bases that match TRBD1. The germline V gene encodes CDR1 SEHNR and CDR2 FQNEAQ (reference sequence). V lost 9 bases and J lost 1; bases outside the gene matches: 5. The CDR3 contains 13 residues. CDR3 loop: CASGQGNSYEQYF. The CDR3 DNA follows: TGTGCCAGTGGACAGGGAAATTCCTACGAGCAGTACTTC. Combining the CDR3 with reference TRBV7-9 and TRBJ2-7 gives the whole variable domain DTGVSQNPRHKITKRGQNVTFRCDPISEHNRLYWYRQTLGQGPEFLTYFQNEAQLEKSRLLSDRFSAERPKGSFSTLEIQRTEQGDSAMYLCASGQGNSYEQYFGPGTRLTVT.

The rearrangement joins TRBV7-9 to TRBJ1-3, with D possibly matching TRBD1 (6 bases). This CDR3 region has 14 residues. The germline gives CDR1 SEHNR, CDR2 FQNEAQ (reference sequence). V lost 4 bases and J lost 9, with 16 bases in between. The CDR3 sequence is CASSSNRAPLTIYF. CDR3 nucleotides: TGTGCCAGCAGCTCAAACAGGGCCCCCCTCACCATATATTTT.

V is TRBV7-2 and J is TRBJ2-1; D ambiguous. CDR3 length equals 11 residues. The V end was cut by 5 bases, the J end by 7 bases, with 6 bases between. CDR1 is SGHTA, CDR2 FQGNSA, per germline. CDR3 bases: TGTGCCAGCAGCGAGTGGAATGAGCAGTTCTTC. This translates into CASSEWNEQFF.

The rearrangement links TRBV28 to TRBJ2-7; possibly TRBD2 for D (6 bases). CDR3 length: 18 amino acids. V lost 4 bases and J lost 2, with 24 bases in between. Per germline, CDR1 MDHEN and CDR2 SYDVKM. In nucleotides, the CDR3 is TGTGCCAGCAGTTCGACACTGGGACTTCCTCGAGGGCCCTACGAGCAGTACTTC. Translated, it gives CASSSTLGLPRGPYEQYF.

The chain joins TRBV28 to TRBJ2-1; 7 positions agree with TRBD2. The germline V gene encodes CDR1 MDHEN and CDR2 SYDVKM. The CDR3 has 15 residues. After removal of 5 bases from V and 5 bases from J, the junction contained 9 bases not matched to a gene. CDR3 protein: CASSPASGVNNEQFF. CDR3 nucleotides: TGTGCCAGCAGTCCGGCTAGCGGAGTAAACAATGAGCAGTTCTTC.

This chain joins TRBV6-5 and TRBJ2-1, with TRBD2 identical over 10 bases. This CDR3 contains 15 residues. V was clipped by 5 bases and J by 3 bases; unmatched bases: 4. Germline V CDR1 and CDR2: MNHEY, SVGAGI. The CDR3 DNA sequence: TGTGCCAGCAGTGCCACTAGCGGGGACTACAATGAGCAGTTCTTC. It encodes CASSATSGDYNEQFF.

This clone occurred a few times. V is TRBV6-1 and J is TRBJ1-2; TRBD1 aligns across 12 bases. V trimming: 6 bases; J trimming: 8 bases; junction bases outside the gene matches: 10. The germline V gene has CDR1 MNHNS and CDR2 SASEGT. The CDR3 length is 15 residues. Here the CDR3 reads CASRPGQGASDGYTF. DNA for the CDR3: TGTGCCAGCAGGCCGGGACAGGGGGCATCCGACGGCTACACCTTC.

This clone came up once. V is TRBV5-1 and J is TRBJ1-2, with D possibly being TRBD1 (5 bases). In germline, CDR1 is SGHRS, CDR2 YFSETQ. The CDR3 is made up of 15 amino acids. V was clipped by 0 bases and J by 8 bases, with 17 bases between them. CDR3 coding DNA: TGCGCCAGCAGCTTGGGAGGCGGGACCATGGGGGGCTACACCTTC. Its protein product is CASSLGGGTMGGYTF.

This clone is labeled medium-sized. V gene TRBV4-2 combines with J gene TRBJ2-7; TRBD2 is a possible D gene (6 bases). The V gene's germline CDR1 is LGHNA and CDR2 YNFKEQ. V was pared by 1 base and J by 1 base, with 11 bases between. The CDR3 loop spans 15 amino acids. This CDR3 reads CASSQGGSGSYEQYF. The CDR3 coding sequence is TGTGCCAGCAGCCAAGGGGGTAGCGGATCCTACGAGCAGTACTTC.

The chain combines TRBV19 with TRBJ2-2, with D tentatively TRBD1 (5 bases). The germline V and J ends were trimmed by 6 bases and 6 bases, with 20 bases remaining between them. This CDR3 spans 16 amino acids. The germline gives CDR1 LNHDA, CDR2 SQIVND (reference sequence). The chain's CDR3 is CASSKRPLTAAGELFF. DNA for the CDR3: TGTGCCAGTAGCAAGAGGCCTTTGACAGCCGCCGGGGAGCTGTTTTTT.

The rearrangement links TRBV6-5 to TRBJ1-1; D remains ambiguous. V was trimmed by 0 bases and J by 0 bases, leaving 5 bases between them. The germline V gene has CDR1 MNHEY and CDR2 SVGAGI. This CDR3 region has 14 residues. The CDR3 nucleotides are TGTGCCAGCAGTTACTCCTCCGTGAACACTGAAGCTTTCTTT. It codes for CASSYSSVNTEAFF.

The V gene is TRBV11-2, the J gene TRBJ1-1; 8 nucleotides agree with TRBD1. The CDR3 is made up of 17 amino acids. V lost 9 bases, J lost 1 base, and 16 bases stayed unmatched. CDR1 is SGHAT and CDR2 is FQNNGV in the germline V gene. The CDR3 loop is CASEWDVNGTGNTEAFF. DNA of the CDR3: TGTGCCAGTGAGTGGGACGTAAACGGGACAGGGAACACTGAAGCTTTCTTT.

This chain uses TRBV4-1 with TRBJ2-1, with 7 bases fitting TRBD2. The V segment lost 3 bases and the J segment 2 bases; nucleotides outside the gene matches: 7. The CDR3 covers 16 residues. In germline, CDR1 is MGHRA, CDR2 YSYEKL. The CDR3 reads CASSHLRTRAYNEQFF. CDR3 nucleotides: TGCGCCAGCAGCCATCTCAGGACTAGGGCCTACAATGAGCAGTTCTTC.

The V and J genes are TRBV18 and TRBJ1-2, with TRBD1 identical over 8 bases. The CDR3 extends over 15 amino acids. V was pared by 2 bases and J by 2 bases, with 4 bases of the junction left unmatched. CDR1 is KGHSH, CDR2 LQKENI, per germline. CDR3 loop: CASSPEGQVNYGYTF. Written as DNA, the CDR3 is TGTGCCAGCTCACCAGAGGGACAGGTCAACTATGGCTACACCTTC.

V and J are TRBV9 and TRBJ2-2; 7 bases match TRBD2. Germline assignment: CDR1 SGDLS and CDR2 YYNGEE. After removal of 0 bases from V and 0 bases from J, the junction contained 8 bases not matched to a gene. The CDR3 extends over 18 amino acids. In DNA form, the CDR3 reads TGTGCCAGCAGCGTAGCTCTAGCGGTATTCGCGAACACCGGGGAGCTGTTTTTT. Protein: CASSVALAVFANTGELFF.

The J gene is TRBJ2-5, the V gene TRBV6-1, with TRBD1 matching 7 bases. CDR3 size: 14 residues. Germline V lookup: CDR1 MNHNS, CDR2 SASEGT. J lost 5 bases, V lost 5 bases, and 8 bases had no gene match. CDR3 sequence: CASSSTGLGETQYF. The CDR3 DNA reads TGTGCCAGCAGTTCGACAGGGCTAGGGGAGACCCAGTACTTC.

The rearrangement uses TRBV7-6 and TRBJ2-1; perhaps TRBD2 as D (5 bases). The V gene's germline CDR1 is SGHVS and CDR2 FNYEAQ. Between the trimmed V and J ends, which lost 0 bases and 4 bases, there was a span of 19 bases. The CDR3 spans 18 residues. As DNA, the CDR3 is TGTGCCAGCAGCTTAGCGTCGGACGGGGATGGCACTTACAATGAGCAGTTCTTC. The encoded protein is CASSLASDGDGTYNEQFF.

The V gene is TRBV27, the J gene TRBJ2-7; D not certain. The V gene's germline CDR1 is MNHEY and CDR2 SMNVEV (reference sequence). The CDR3 contains 12 residues. Trimming shortened V by 5 bases and J by 8 bases, and 13 bases separated the two germline ends. CDR3 sequence reads: CASSPLNKKQYF. In nucleotides, the CDR3 is TGTGCCAGCAGTCCCCTTAATAAAAAGCAGTACTTC.